Presented here are 13 T cell receptor beta chains from one specimen sequenced in a study of blood T cells in healthy people across ages. The second PCR ran about 6 to 12 cycles with a sample-barcoded 5' primer and J-beta primers. MiXCR, run by TCRdb on the 5' RACE reads, gives a single entry per CDR3 protein. Of about 1.8 million distinct CDR3 sequences in the sample, 49% were seen once. The material sequenced was blood. The receptors were gathered from a woman aged 35 to 49 in good health.

This clonotype was counted a few times. CDR3 nucleotide sequence: TGTGCCAGCAGCCCAGACGGGGGTTCTCCTGAGCAGTTCTTC. It codes for CASSPDGGSPEQFF. V usage is TRBV7-2 and J usage is TRBJ2-1; D possibly corresponds to TRBD2 (6 bases). Germline V gene sequence: CDR1 SGHTA, CDR2 FQGNSA. This CDR3 contains 14 residues. V was trimmed by 5 bases and J by 9 bases, leaving 17 bases between them.

Only a few counts were recorded for this clonotype. This sequence joins TRBV6-1 and TRBJ2-5, with D perhaps TRBD1 (5 bases). The J call may be wrong; the DNA end is better matched by TRBJ2-7. The CDR3 runs 13 residues. Per germline, CDR1 MNHNS and CDR2 SASEGT. CDR3 in amino acids: CASSDGRASEQYF. Written as DNA, the CDR3 is TGTGCCAGCAGTGATGGCAGGGCCTCCGAGCAGTACTTC.

Details on this clonotype: Sequence at one end of the junction differs from germline and may be a read error. The gene calls are TRBV7-9 and TRBJ1-4; D not certain. Germline CDR1 reads SEHNR; CDR2 reads FQNEAQ (reference sequence). CDR3 length: 15 residues. CDR3 amino acids: CAGSPGTDPNEKLFF. In DNA, the CDR3 is TGTGCCGGCAGCCCAGGCACAGATCCGAATGAAAAACTGTTTTTT.

V and J are TRBV9 and TRBJ1-6, with a weak D call TRBD1 (6 bases). There are 14 residues in the CDR3. Germline V gene lookup returns CDR1 SGDLS and CDR2 YYNGEE. V was trimmed by 4 bases and J by 8 bases, leaving 13 bases between them. The CDR3 loop reads CASSTRGADSPLHF. In DNA form, the CDR3 reads TGTGCCAGCAGCACCAGGGGCGCTGATTCACCCCTCCACTTT.

For this clonotype: Since the CDR3 does not end with the conserved phenylalanine or tryptophan, this likely comes from a read error. This chain uses TRBV5-5 with TRBJ2-6; D not resolved. In germline, CDR1 is SGHKS, CDR2 YYEKEE (reference sequence). The CDR3 consists of 15 residues. Trimming shortened V by 1 base and J by 0 bases, and 5 bases separated the two germline ends. The CDR3 DNA is TGTGCCAGCAGCTTGCGGGTCTCTGGGGCCAACGTCCTGACTATC. It specifies CASSLRVSGANVLTI.

V gene TRBV11-2 combines with J gene TRBJ2-4, with TRBD1 matching 8 bases. With V trimmed by 4 bases and J by 2 bases, 7 bases remained unmatched. The CDR3 consists of 16 residues. In germline, CDR1 is SGHAT, CDR2 FQNNGV. This CDR3 reads CASSSAGTGPKNIQYF. The CDR3 DNA sequence: TGTGCCAGCAGCTCGGCTGGGACAGGTCCCAAAAACATTCAGTACTTC.

This chain joins TRBV9 and TRBJ1-1; 8 nucleotides line up with TRBD1. V lost 6 bases, J lost 5 bases, and 12 bases stayed unmatched. The CDR3 has 15 residues. Germline lookup yields CDR1 SGDLS and CDR2 YYNGEE. The DNA of the CDR3 is TGTGCCAGCATCGCTCGTACAGGGGGAAGTACTGAAGCTTTCTTT. Translation: CASIARTGGSTEAFF. The full variable domain, its missing parts supplied by reference TRBV9 and TRBJ1-1, is DSGVTQTPKHLITATGQRVTLRCSPRSGDLSVYWYQQSLDQGLQFLIQYYNGEERAKGNILERFSAQQFPDLHSELNLSSLELGDSALYFCASIARTGGSTEAFFGQGTRLTVV.

This chain uses TRBV6-1 with TRBJ2-1; 8 nucleotides align to TRBD2. This CDR3 is built from 16 residues. Trimming cost V 2 bases and J 3 bases; bases outside gene matches: 6. CDR1 MNHNS and CDR2 SASEGT come from the germline V gene. The CDR3 loop is CASSETRGALYNEQFF. The DNA for the CDR3 is TGTGCCAGCAGTGAAACGCGGGGGGCACTCTACAATGAGCAGTTCTTC.

This clonotype has more than one count but fewer than ten. This chain connects TRBV4-3 to TRBJ2-6; 11 positions agree with TRBD1. Trimming at V came to 0 bases and at J to 0 bases, leaving 10 bases not matched to a gene. Germline V gene sequence: CDR1 LGHNA, CDR2 YSLEER. The CDR3 is made up of 21 amino acids. The CDR3 DNA sequence: TGCGCCAGCAGCCAAGACCGGGACAGGGGGTTTTCATCCTCTGGGGCCAACGTCCTGACTTTC. Protein product: CASSQDRDRGFSSSGANVLTF.

The chain carries TRBV6-2 or TRBV6-3 and TRBJ1-4, with 7 bases identical to TRBD1. Losses at the gene ends were 2 bases for V and 8 bases for J; bases not matched to a gene: 8. The germline CDR1 and CDR2 sequences are MNHEY and SVGEGT. This CDR3 has 15 residues. CDR3: CASSYGGTAREKLFF. CDR3 sequence (DNA): TGTGCCAGCAGTTACGGCGGGACAGCGAGGGAAAAACTGTTTTTT.

The J gene is TRBJ2-1, the V gene TRBV20-1; a weak D match, TRBD2 (6 bases). Germline V gives CDR1 DFQATT, CDR2 SNEGSKA (reference sequence). This CDR3 has 12 amino acids. This chain's CDR3 is CKLGTFADEQFF. CDR3 nucleotide sequence: TGCAAATTAGGGACTTTCGCCGATGAGCAGTTCTTC.

The chain combines TRBV4-1 with TRBJ2-3; 10 bases line up with TRBD2. The CDR3 covers 15 residues. From germline, CDR1 is MGHRA and CDR2 YSYEKL. With 6 bases clipped from V and 2 bases from J, the junction kept 5 bases outside the gene matches. The CDR3 DNA follows: TGCGCCAGCAGAACCGGGACTAGCGACACAGATACGCAGTATTTT. It specifies CASRTGTSDTDTQYF.

The chain uses TRBV6-1 and TRBJ1-5, with D unresolved. This CDR3 has 16 amino acids. From germline, CDR1 is MNHNS and CDR2 SASEGT. Between the trimmed V and J ends, which lost 8 bases and 0 bases, there was a span of 17 bases. The CDR3 DNA reads TGTGCCAGCCACGCCATCGGACGGCTTAGCAATCAGCCCCAGCATTTT. Protein: CASHAIGRLSNQPQHF.